Listed here are 6 T cell receptor beta chains from one sample, sequenced in a study of response to subunit inactivated influenza vaccine. TCRdb re-called the RT-PCR reads through MiXCR, storing one row per CDR3 protein. The top ten hold approximately 10% of the sample, which has over 650,000 distinct CDR3 sequences, roughly 20% seen once. The sample in question was PBMCs from blood, obtained roughly 5 days after vaccination. These receptor sequences come from a middle-aged man who received an inactivated influenza vaccine.

This clonotype occurred a few times. The gene calls are TRBV28 and TRBJ2-2, with D perhaps matching TRBD1 (6 bases). The CDR3 is made up of 15 amino acids. Germline V CDR1 and CDR2: MDHEN, SYDVKM. Trimming took off 4 bases at V and 2 bases at J, with 11 bases between the two ends. The CDR3 is CASSSTGLNTGELFF. The CDR3 DNA sequence: TGTGCCAGCAGTTCGACAGGCTTAAACACCGGGGAGCTGTTTTTT.

This clonotype has just a few counts. The rearrangement links TRBV12-3 or TRBV12-4 to TRBJ2-1, with TRBD2 matching over 9 bases. This CDR3 has 14 amino acids. The trim removed 6 bases at V and 7 bases at J, leaving 7 bases unmatched. The CDR3 loop reads CASRPREGYNEQFF. In nucleotides, the CDR3 is TGTGCCAGCAGACCGCGGGAGGGCTATAATGAGCAGTTCTTC.

The rearrangement joins TRBV4-2 to TRBJ1-2, with 8 bases matching TRBD1. The germline V gene has CDR1 LGHNA and CDR2 YNFKEQ. This CDR3 spans 18 amino acids. Trimming at V came to 3 bases and at J to 4 bases, leaving 16 bases not matched to a gene. The CDR3 nucleotides are TGTGCCAGCAGCCAGGGGGGGACAGGCACTATGAACCTCTATGGCTACACCTTC. It codes for CASSQGGTGTMNLYGYTF.

J is TRBJ2-1 and V is TRBV20-1; D unresolved. The CDR3 is made up of 16 amino acids. The germline CDR1 and CDR2 sequences are DFQATT and SNEGSKA (reference sequence). V was pared by 0 bases and J by 0 bases, with 12 bases between. CDR3 loop: CSARDDDWSSYNEQFF. The CDR3 DNA is TGCAGTGCTAGAGATGACGACTGGAGCTCCTACAATGAGCAGTTCTTC.

The CDR3 coding sequence is TGCAGTCGCCTATTAGCGGGAGGCTCTTACAATGAGCAGTTCTTC. This sequence encodes CSRLLAGGSYNEQFF. The chain employs TRBV20-1 and TRBJ2-1; 10 bases fit TRBD2. The CDR3 covers 15 residues. V was pared by 8 bases and J by 4 bases, with 11 bases of the junction left unmatched. Germline values: CDR1 DFQATT, CDR2 SNEGSKA (reference sequence).

This clonotype was observed many times. This chain links TRBV4-1 with TRBJ2-2; 9 nucleotides line up with TRBD1. Looked up from germline, CDR1 is MGHRA and CDR2 is YSYEKL. The CDR3 totals 16 residues. V was clipped by 4 bases and J by 4 bases; unmatched bases: 7. The CDR3 loop reads CASSPGQGIVTGELFF. CDR3 DNA sequence: TGCGCCAGCAGCCCAGGACAGGGGATCGTCACCGGGGAGCTGTTTTTT.